This passage covers 6 T cell receptor beta chains from one sample sequenced in a study of beta chain features in type 1 diabetes. Isolated RNA was reverse transcribed in full, so expressed TCRB transcripts were sequenced. TCRdb's table, derived via immunoSEQ multiplex PCR, lists solely in-frame clones and lacks some. The sample has under 300,000 clones; about 26% are singletons. The sample consisted of central memory CD4+ T cells from blood. The receptors come from a man aged 25 to 45 in good health.

This rearrangement joins TRBV6-5 to TRBJ2-1; 10 positions agree with TRBD2. CDR1 is MNHEY and CDR2 is SVGAGI in the germline V gene. J was trimmed by 3 bases and V by 4 bases; bases with no gene match: 6. The CDR3 is 16 amino acids. The CDR3 protein is CASSSLLAGLYNEQFF. The CDR3 DNA follows: TGTGCCAGCAGTTCCTTACTAGCGGGGCTCTACAATGAGCAGTTCTTC.

V usage is TRBV7-6 and J usage is TRBJ2-7; D not resolved. The germline gives CDR1 SGHVS, CDR2 FNYEAQ. Trimming left V 2 bases short and J 6 bases short, with 14 bases between. The CDR3 length is 14 residues. CDR3 amino acids: CASSLKAGMGEQYF. The CDR3 nucleotides are TGTGCCAGCAGCTTAAAGGCAGGTATGGGCGAGCAGTACTTC. Full variable domain (outside the CDR3, taken from reference TRBV7-6 and TRBJ2-7): GAGVSQSPRYKVTKRGQDVALRCDPISGHVSLYWYRQALGQGPEFLTYFNYEAQQDKSGLPNDRFSAERPEGSISTLTIQRTEQRDSAMYRCASSLKAGMGEQYFGPGTRLTVT.

The V gene is TRBV5-1, the J gene TRBJ2-1; TRBD1 might be the D (7 bases). V lost 3 bases to trimming and J lost 8 bases, with 15 bases between them. Germline V CDR1 and CDR2: SGHRS, YFSETQ. The CDR3 runs to 14 residues. CDR3 loop: CASSSRQGGHEQFF. CDR3 in DNA: TGCGCCAGCAGCTCTCGACAGGGAGGCCATGAGCAGTTCTTC.

The chain is built from TRBV7-6 and TRBJ2-1; 11 bases are a match to TRBD2. The CDR3 is made up of 17 amino acids. Germline CDR1 reads SGHVS; CDR2 reads FNYEAQ. J lost 7 bases, V lost 4 bases, and 12 bases had no gene match. In DNA form, the CDR3 reads TGTGCCAGCAGCTCGCTTCCGACTAGCGGGATCGGAAATGAGCAGTTCTTC. This gives the protein CASSSLPTSGIGNEQFF.

This clone was seen ten or more times. The chain uses TRBV18 and TRBJ2-3; D gene ambiguous. The CDR3 consists of 11 residues. In germline, CDR1 is KGHSH, CDR2 LQKENI. V dropped 3 bases and J dropped 6 bases, with 4 bases sitting between them. CDR3 in amino acids: CASSPLDTQYF. The CDR3 DNA reads as TGTGCCAGCTCACCCCTCGATACGCAGTATTTT.

As DNA, the CDR3 is TGCAGCATGACAGGGGTAGGAAACACCATATATTTT. The encoded protein is CSMTGVGNTIYF. This sequence joins TRBV29-1 and TRBJ1-3, with TRBD1 matching over 8 bases. This CDR3 spans 12 amino acids. Germline CDR1 reads SQVTM; CDR2 reads ANQGSEA. V was clipped by 8 bases and J by 4 bases; unmatched bases: 4.